This T cell receptor beta chain was sequenced during a study of T cell repertoires in cytomegalovirus infection. Study context: Carrying CMV and the relevant HLA type showed in public TCR beta signatures.

This clonotype was found a few times. What it binds is not known. Study results and caveats: CMV carriers with the relevant HLA were identified by cumulative public TCR beta family frequency.

TCRdb independently ran MiXCR on the reads; one entry per CDR3 protein. The table lists about 330,000 distinct CDR3 sequences, over 7.5% of them singletons. The clonotype comes from a human donor in good health (CMV status not recorded). Some clones in this sample may be carry-over from other donors' samples. The source material was PBMCs.

The CDR3 bases are TGTGCCAGCTGGCAGGGAAGCGGCTACACCTTC. Translation: CASWQGSGYTF. This chain uses TRBV6-5 with TRBJ1-2; the D gene is possibly TRBD1 (5 bases). The germline V gene has CDR1 MNHEY and CDR2 SVGAGI. The CDR3 sequence is 11 residues long. V was pared by 8 bases and J by 8 bases, with 12 bases between.